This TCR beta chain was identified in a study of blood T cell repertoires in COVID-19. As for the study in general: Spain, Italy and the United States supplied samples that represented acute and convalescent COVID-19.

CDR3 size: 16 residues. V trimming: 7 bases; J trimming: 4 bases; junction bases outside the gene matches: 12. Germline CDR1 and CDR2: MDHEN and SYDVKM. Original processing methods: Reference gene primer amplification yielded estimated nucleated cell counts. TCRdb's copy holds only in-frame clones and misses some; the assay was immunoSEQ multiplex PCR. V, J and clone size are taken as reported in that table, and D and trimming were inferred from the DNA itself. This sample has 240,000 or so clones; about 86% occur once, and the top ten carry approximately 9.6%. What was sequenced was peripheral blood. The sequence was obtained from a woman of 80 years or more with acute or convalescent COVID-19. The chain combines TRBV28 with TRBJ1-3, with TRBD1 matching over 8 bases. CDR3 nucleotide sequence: TGTGCCAGCATCAAACAGGGGGTGACTTCGGGAAACACCATATATTTT. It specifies CASIKQGVTSGNTIYF.